These 29 T cell receptor beta chains originate from one sample sequenced in a study of shared clonotypes between healthy human individuals. Naive-designated CD8 cells lacked CD45RO, were positively enriched for CCR7, and omitted terminally differentiated effector memory CD45RA+ cells. Using immunoSEQ multiplex PCR, the repertoire was profiled, and TCRdb retains in-frame clones only, with some absent. The sample has some 600,000 clones; 90% to 97% are singletons. The sample was naive CD8+ T cells sorted from blood. The receptors were sampled from a woman aged 25 to 39 in good health.

The chain uses TRBV11-2 and TRBJ2-7, with D unclear. V was clipped by 5 bases and J by 5 bases, with 16 bases between them. This CDR3 spans 14 amino acids. Germline CDR1 and CDR2: SGHAT and FQNNGV. As DNA, the CDR3 is TGTGCCAGCAGCCCAATATCATATCCCGACGAGCAGTACTTC. Translation: CASSPISYPDEQYF. Combining the CDR3 with reference TRBV11-2 and TRBJ2-7 gives the whole variable domain EAGVAQSPRYKIIEKRQSVAFWCNPISGHATLYWYQQILGQGPKLLIQFQNNGVVDDSQLPKDRFSAERLKGVDSTLKIQPAKLEDSAVYLCASSPISYPDEQYFGPGTRLTVT.

V gene TRBV13 combines with J gene TRBJ2-5; perhaps TRBD2 as D (5 bases). CDR3 size: 15 residues. V shed 1 base and J shed 4 bases, with 13 bases lying between them. Germline CDR1 is PRHDT and CDR2 is FYEKMQ (reference sequence). The CDR3 DNA follows: TGTGCCAGCAGCTTAGCAGCGGAGGAAGGAGAGACCCAGTACTTC. Translating it yields CASSLAAEEGETQYF.

This clone was recorded only once. The chain employs TRBV7-9 and TRBJ2-7; D is uncertain. CDR1 is SEHNR, CDR2 FQNEAQ, per germline (reference sequence). The CDR3 runs to 14 residues. The germline V and J ends were trimmed by 5 bases and 2 bases, with 13 bases remaining between them. CDR3 sequence (DNA): TGTGCCAGCAGCCTGCCTAATATCCCCTACGAGCAGTACTTC. It encodes CASSLPNIPYEQYF. The full variable domain, with the rest looked up from reference TRBV7-9 and TRBJ2-7, is DTGVSQNPRHKITKRGQNVTFRCDPISEHNRLYWYRQTLGQGPEFLTYFQNEAQLEKSRLLSDRFSAERPKGSFSTLEIQRTEQGDSAMYLCASSLPNIPYEQYFGPGTRLTVT.

The CDR3, as DNA: TGTGCCAGTAGTTTTGGCGGGGATACGCAGTATTTT. Translated, it gives CASSFGGDTQYF. The chain links TRBV19 to TRBJ2-3, with D tentatively TRBD2 (5 bases). The germline V and J ends were trimmed by 5 bases and 6 bases, with 9 bases remaining between them. The CDR3 covers 12 residues. The germline V gene encodes CDR1 LNHDA and CDR2 SQIVND (reference sequence).

The V call is TRBV6-5, the J call TRBJ1-2; tentative D call: TRBD1 (6 bases). CDR1 and CDR2 (germline): MNHEY, SVGAGI. The CDR3 runs 13 residues. Trimming took 5 bases from V and 7 from J, leaving 14 bases between them. The CDR3 loop is CASSTQGRGGYTF. The CDR3, as DNA: TGTGCCAGCAGTACCCAGGGGAGGGGTGGCTACACCTTC.

The chain uses TRBV27 and TRBJ2-1; 9 bases line up with TRBD2. V dropped 3 bases and J dropped 6; count of bases not matched to a gene: 9. Germline V lookup: CDR1 MNHEY, CDR2 SMNVEV (reference sequence). The length of the CDR3 is 16 residues. CDR3 amino acids: CASSLLWAGGGNEQFF. The CDR3, as DNA: TGTGCCAGCAGTTTGCTCTGGGCGGGAGGGGGCAATGAGCAGTTCTTC.

V and J are TRBV2 and TRBJ2-7; no clear D gene. Germline CDR1 is SNHLY and CDR2 is FYNNEI. Trimming left V 0 bases short and J 5 bases short, with 5 bases between. The CDR3 totals 12 residues. The CDR3 spells CASSEAWHEQYF. In DNA, the CDR3 is TGTGCCAGCAGTGAAGCCTGGCACGAGCAGTACTTC.

The chain recombines TRBV23-1 with TRBJ2-1, with 11 bases that match TRBD2. TRBV23-1 is identified as an open reading frame with a role that is uncertain. Trimming at V came to 6 bases and at J to 5 bases, leaving 12 bases not matched to a gene. This CDR3 is 17 amino acids long. This CDR3 is CASRRTSGRERNNEQFF. CDR3 coding DNA: TGCGCCAGCAGACGCACTAGCGGGAGAGAGAGAAACAATGAGCAGTTCTTC.

The chain employs TRBV27 and TRBJ2-3; D assignment may be TRBD1 or TRBD2 (5 bases each). The V gene's germline CDR1 is MNHEY and CDR2 SMNVEV (reference sequence). The CDR3 is 14 amino acids. The V and J ends lost 6 bases and 2 bases respectively, with 12 bases between them. This CDR3 reads CASRVGPSTDTQYF. In nucleotides, the CDR3 is TGTGCCAGCAGGGTGGGACCTTCCACAGATACGCAGTATTTT.

This chain connects TRBV28 to TRBJ1-1, with 7 bases identical to TRBD1. Unmatched junction bases numbered 3, after V lost 4 bases and J lost 1 base. Germline values: CDR1 MDHEN, CDR2 SYDVKM. This CDR3 has 14 residues. CDR3 DNA sequence: TGTGCCAGCAGTTGGACAGGAGAGAACACTGAAGCTTTCTTT. Its translation is CASSWTGENTEAFF.

The chain has TRBV13 and TRBJ2-3; TRBD1 agrees at 7 bases. The trim removed 4 bases at V and 1 base at J, leaving 5 bases unmatched. The germline gives CDR1 PRHDT, CDR2 FYEKMQ (reference sequence). The CDR3 runs 15 residues. The CDR3 is CASSSQGYGTDTQYF. DNA for the CDR3: TGTGCCAGCAGCTCACAGGGGTACGGCACAGATACGCAGTATTTT. Together with reference TRBV13 and TRBJ2-3, the CDR3 gives the full variable domain: AAGVIQSPRHLIKEKRETATLKCYPIPRHDTVYWYQQGPGQDPQFLISFYEKMQSDKGSIPDRFSAQQFSDYHSELNMSSLELGDSALYFCASSSQGYGTDTQYFGPGTRLTVL.

The CDR3 DNA is TGTGCCACCAGCAGAGGCGCGGGAGGGAATGAGCAGTTCTTC. Protein product: CATSRGAGGNEQFF. V usage is TRBV15 and J usage is TRBJ2-1; 9 bases fit TRBD2. Germline CDR1 is LNHNV and CDR2 is YYDKDF (reference sequence). V shed 1 base and J 7 bases; nucleotides not matched to a gene: 2. There are 14 residues in the CDR3.

This clone was counted once. V gene TRBV28 combines with J gene TRBJ2-7; D remains unclear. Trimming shortened V by 2 bases and J by 1 base, and 9 bases separated the two germline ends. Germline V lookup: CDR1 MDHEN, CDR2 SYDVKM. CDR3 size: 14 residues. This CDR3 reads CASSLLGLSYEQYF. The CDR3 coding sequence is TGTGCCAGCAGTTTACTCGGGCTATCCTACGAGCAGTACTTC. Filled out from reference TRBV28 and TRBJ2-7, the complete variable domain reads DVKVTQSSRYLVKRTGEKVFLECVQDMDHENMFWYRQDPGLGLRLIYFSYDVKMKEKGDIPEGYSVSREKKERFSLILESASTNQTSMYLCASSLLGLSYEQYFGPGTRLTVT.

The chain combines TRBV4-1 with TRBJ1-5; D is unclear. The CDR3 sequence is 13 residues long. Between the trimmed V and J ends, which lost 4 bases and 6 bases, there was a span of 10 bases. CDR1 and CDR2 from the germline V gene are MGHRA and YSYEKL. CDR3 nucleotides: TGCGCCAGCAGCCCAGAGGTGAGTCAGCCCCAGCATTTT. Encoded protein: CASSPEVSQPQHF.

The genes are TRBV14 and TRBJ2-3; D not resolved. The CDR3 covers 13 residues. Trimming cost V 4 bases and J 5 bases, with 10 bases left between them. Germline CDR1 is SGHDN and CDR2 is FVKESK. The CDR3 nucleotides are TGTGCCAGCAGCCGGACCCGAGGAGATACGCAGTATTTT. Translated: CASSRTRGDTQYF.

V gene TRBV7-9 combines with J gene TRBJ2-1, with a tentative D call TRBD2 (6 bases). The CDR3 length is 13 residues. Germline V lookup: CDR1 SEHNR, CDR2 FQNEAQ (reference sequence). With 5 bases removed from V and 5 bases from J, the gap between germline ends came to 10 bases. CDR3 sequence (DNA): TGTGCCAGCAGCGACACTAGCAACAATGAGCAGTTCTTC. Translated: CASSDTSNNEQFF.

To note about this clone: The germline gene is not matched at one end of the junction; a read error may be the cause. This chain links TRBV10-3 with TRBJ2-1, with a possible D match to TRBD2 (5 bases). The CDR3 covers 12 residues. Germline V gene data show CDR1 as ENHRY and CDR2 as SYGVKD. Here the CDR3 DNA reads TGTGCCATACTAGACTCCCACAATGAGCAGTTCTTC. Translating it yields CAILDSHNEQFF.

The chain has TRBV27 and TRBJ2-5; 11 bases align to TRBD1. TRBJ2-7 matches the DNA end more closely, so the J call is doubtful. CDR1 MNHEY and CDR2 SMNVEV come from the germline V gene (reference sequence). The CDR3 is 14 amino acids. The DNA for the CDR3 is TGTGCCAGCACACCCGGGACAGGGGGGAGCGAGCAGTACTTC. It yields the protein CASTPGTGGSEQYF.

Only one count was recorded for this clone. The rearrangement links TRBV2 to TRBJ2-1; 9 nucleotides agree with TRBD2. The CDR3 is 14 residues long. Germline values: CDR1 SNHLY, CDR2 FYNNEI. With 2 bases clipped from V and 6 bases from J, the junction kept 2 bases outside the gene matches. CDR3 nucleotides: TGTGCCAGCAGTGAATTAGCGGGGGCCAATGAGCAGTTCTTC. Amino acid sequence: CASSELAGANEQFF.

Here the CDR3 reads CASSTRDSTIYEQYF. The CDR3 nucleotides are TGTGCCAGCAGTACACGCGACTCGACAATCTACGAGCAGTACTTC. V is TRBV27 and J is TRBJ2-7, with D hard to call. This CDR3 spans 15 amino acids. Germline CDR1 is MNHEY and CDR2 is SMNVEV (reference sequence). The germline V and J ends were trimmed by 5 bases and 3 bases, with 17 bases remaining between them.

The chain couples TRBV19 to TRBJ2-5; 10 nucleotides agree with TRBD2. The germline V gene encodes CDR1 LNHDA and CDR2 SQIVND (reference sequence). Losses at the gene ends were 9 bases for V and 1 base for J; bases not matched to a gene: 8. The CDR3 totals 15 residues. The CDR3 loop reads CASNFASGGQETQYF. CDR3 DNA sequence: TGTGCCAGCAATTTCGCTAGCGGGGGCCAAGAGACCCAGTACTTC.

This chain connects TRBV9 to TRBJ2-3; D possibly matches TRBD1 or TRBD2 (5 bases each). Germline-derived CDR1 and CDR2 are SGDLS and YYNGEE. The CDR3 covers 17 residues. Trimming took off 3 bases at V and 0 bases at J, with 17 bases between the two ends. CDR3 nucleotide sequence: TGTGCCAGCAGCGCCGGGACCGCCCGCCCTAGCACAGATACGCAGTATTTT. Translating it yields CASSAGTARPSTDTQYF.

As regards this clone: At one end the junction does not follow the germline gene, possibly because of a read error. The chain employs TRBV5-4 and TRBJ2-1; D may match TRBD1 or TRBD2 (5 bases each). This CDR3 contains 12 residues. CDR1 is SGHNT and CDR2 is YYREEE in the germline V gene (reference sequence). The CDR3 bases are TGTGCCAGCAACTTGGGGGAAAATGAGCAGTTCTTC. Encoded protein: CASNLGENEQFF.

V gene TRBV27 combines with J gene TRBJ1-6; D may be TRBD1 (5 bases). V lost 3 bases and J 10 bases, leaving 13 bases between the germline ends. Germline V gene lookup returns CDR1 MNHEY and CDR2 SMNVEV (reference sequence). The CDR3 is made up of 14 amino acids. Written as DNA, the CDR3 is TGTGCCAGCAGTTTTGGGGGTTTGTACTCACCCCTCCACTTT. The encoded protein is CASSFGGLYSPLHF.

This sequence joins TRBV10-1 and TRBJ2-7, with D hard to call. CDR1 WNHNN and CDR2 SYGVQD come from the germline V gene (reference sequence). The length of the CDR3 is 14 residues. V shed 1 base and J shed 6 bases, with 13 bases lying between them. This chain's CDR3 is CASSELGSLSEQYF. Here the CDR3 DNA reads TGCGCCAGCAGTGAGTTAGGTTCGTTATCCGAGCAGTACTTC.

This clone was observed a single time. The gene calls are TRBV7-6 and TRBJ2-1; 13 nucleotides line up with TRBD2. V dropped 2 bases and J dropped 8; count of bases not matched to a gene: 3. Looked up from germline, CDR1 is SGHVS and CDR2 is FNYEAQ. The CDR3 runs 15 residues. CDR3 sequence: CASSLWTSGSDEQFF. The CDR3 coding sequence is TGTGCCAGCAGCTTATGGACTAGCGGGAGCGATGAGCAGTTCTTC.

V usage is TRBV4-1 and J usage is TRBJ1-5; D uncertain. CDR3 size: 14 residues. V was shortened by 0 bases and J by 4 bases, with 7 bases between the two germline ends. The germline gives CDR1 MGHRA, CDR2 YSYEKL. The chain's CDR3 is CASSQETLNQPQHF. The CDR3 DNA sequence: TGCGCCAGCAGCCAAGAGACATTGAATCAGCCCCAGCATTTT.

A single count supports this clone. The chain uses TRBV19 and TRBJ1-4; D is unresolved. CDR3 length: 12 amino acids. Germline assignment: CDR1 LNHDA and CDR2 SQIVND (reference sequence). V was cut by 7 bases and J by 7 bases, with 10 bases left in between. CDR3 DNA: TGTGCCAGTAAAGGGCGGGGTGAAAAACTGTTTTTT. This gives the protein CASKGRGEKLFF.

V gene TRBV5-1 combines with J gene TRBJ2-2, with TRBD2 as a possible D gene (6 bases). Germline V gene lookup returns CDR1 SGHRS and CDR2 YFSETQ. This CDR3 is 15 amino acids long. The V gene lost 1 base and the J gene lost 6 bases, with 13 bases spanning the gap. The CDR3 is CASSLTQGGPGELFF. DNA for the CDR3: TGCGCCAGCAGCTTGACGCAGGGAGGTCCCGGGGAGCTGTTTTTT.